This entry lists 26 T cell receptor beta chains sequenced from one sample in a study of cytomegalovirus exposure and HLA in healthy donors. PCR was performed using 60 Vbeta and 13 Jbeta primers. The table came from immunoSEQ multiplex PCR; TCRdb's copy has only in-frame clones and leaves some out. The profile shows 110,000 or so clones, 82% of them singletons. Sequenced material: PBMCs. The receptors were gathered from a woman in her late teens or twenties in good health and CMV-seronegative.

This rearrangement joins TRBV27 to TRBJ2-3, with TRBD2 identical over 11 bases. Germline CDR1 and CDR2: MNHEY and SMNVEV (reference sequence). The CDR3 has 16 amino acids. Trimming at V came to 4 bases and at J to 6 bases, leaving 9 bases not matched to a gene. In DNA form, the CDR3 reads TGTGCCAGCAGTTCCCTAGCGGGAGGTTTTTGGGATACGCAGTATTTT. Its protein is CASSSLAGGFWDTQYF.

The V gene is TRBV15, the J gene TRBJ2-3, with D perhaps TRBD2 (6 bases). V dropped 0 bases and J dropped 1 base, with 14 bases sitting between them. The CDR3 sequence is 17 residues long. Germline loops: CDR1 LNHNV, CDR2 YYDKDF (reference sequence). In DNA form, the CDR3 reads TGTGCCACCAGCAGAGATATCGTGGCGGGGCGCACAGATACGCAGTATTTT. This gives the protein CATSRDIVAGRTDTQYF.

This rearrangement joins TRBV7-2 to TRBJ2-1; no definite D call. Trimming pared 6 bases from V and 6 bases from J, leaving 18 bases between. The CDR3 runs to 15 residues. Germline V gene lookup returns CDR1 SGHTA and CDR2 FQGNSA. The CDR3 sequence: CASSLINRGANEQFF. CDR3 in DNA: TGTGCCAGCAGTTTGATCAACCGAGGTGCCAATGAGCAGTTCTTC.

The rearrangement joins TRBV4-3 to TRBJ2-5, with 9 bases matching TRBD1. Germline loops: CDR1 LGHNA, CDR2 YSLEER. The CDR3 has 17 amino acids. V was pared by 1 base and J by 7 bases, with 13 bases of the junction left unmatched. DNA of the CDR3: TGCGCCAGCAGCCAAGCTGGTATAGGACAGGGGTCCGGGACCCAGTACTTC. Translated: CASSQAGIGQGSGTQYF.

This rearrangement joins TRBV25-1 to TRBJ1-5; 7 bases align to TRBD1. The V gene end was trimmed by 4 bases and the J gene end by 0 bases; junction bases not matched to a gene: 3. The CDR3 length is 15 residues. Germline V gene sequence: CDR1 MGHDK, CDR2 SYGVNS. The CDR3, as DNA: TGTGCCAGCAGTGGGGGACAGTATAGCAATCAGCCCCAGCATTTT. Protein product: CASSGGQYSNQPQHF.

J is TRBJ1-6 and V is TRBV5-1; D is possibly TRBD1 (6 bases). CDR3 length equals 16 residues. Per the germline V gene, CDR1 is SGHRS and CDR2 is YFSETQ. Between the trimmed V and J ends, which lost 0 bases and 9 bases, there was a span of 16 bases. In nucleotides, the CDR3 is TGCGCCAGCAGCTTGGGAGGGGCCGGGGGGCTTTCACCCCTCCACTTT. It yields the protein CASSLGGAGGLSPLHF.

V is TRBV14 and J is TRBJ2-7, with TRBD2 matching over 8 bases. CDR1 is SGHDN and CDR2 is FVKESK in the germline V gene. The CDR3 contains 15 residues. J lost 2 bases, V lost 0 bases, and 3 bases had no gene match. Here the CDR3 DNA reads TGTGCCAGCAGCCAAGAGATTAGCGGGGCCTACGAGCAGTACTTC. This sequence encodes CASSQEISGAYEQYF.

The chain couples TRBV9 to TRBJ1-2; D unclear. The CDR3 sequence is 16 residues long. The germline V gene has CDR1 SGDLS and CDR2 YYNGEE. V lost 0 bases and J 4 bases, leaving 16 bases between the germline ends. The CDR3 loop reads CASSVGDGPEIYGYTF. The CDR3 coding sequence is TGTGCCAGCAGCGTAGGCGATGGGCCTGAGATCTATGGCTACACCTTC.

The V gene is TRBV7-9, the J gene TRBJ2-1; 10 bases agree with TRBD2. The CDR3 extends over 17 amino acids. Trimming cost V 6 bases and J 0 bases; bases outside gene matches: 8. Germline V gives CDR1 SEHNR, CDR2 FQNEAQ (reference sequence). The CDR3 DNA reads TGTGCCAGCAGTCCCGACGGACTAGCGGTCTCCTACAATGAGCAGTTCTTC. Residues: CASSPDGLAVSYNEQFF.

V usage is TRBV11-3 and J usage is TRBJ2-5; the match to TRBD1 covers 7 bases. CDR1 SGHNT and CDR2 YENEEA come from the germline V gene. The V segment lost 5 bases and the J segment 6 bases; nucleotides outside the gene matches: 6. There are 13 residues in the CDR3. CDR3 in DNA: TGTGCCAGCAGCCCAGGACAGGTGAAGACCCAGTACTTC. It is translated as CASSPGQVKTQYF.

The chain recombines TRBV11-3 with TRBJ1-1; no clear D gene. V was pared by 5 bases and J by 0 bases, with 7 bases between. This CDR3 has 13 amino acids. Looked up from germline, CDR1 is SGHNT and CDR2 is YENEEA. CDR3 coding DNA: TGTGCCAGCAGCGCACACATGAACACTGAAGCTTTCTTT. Translation: CASSAHMNTEAFF. The complete variable domain, with remaining parts taken from reference TRBV11-3 and TRBJ1-1, reads EAGVVQSPRYKIIEKKQPVAFWCNPISGHNTLYWYLQNLGQGPELLIRYENEEAVDDSQLPKDRFSAERLKGVDSTLKIQPAELGDSAVYLCASSAHMNTEAFFGQGTRLTVV.

V gene TRBV11-2 combines with J gene TRBJ2-3; 7 bases match TRBD1. V dropped 5 bases and J dropped 4; count of bases not matched to a gene: 6. The CDR3 is 14 amino acids. CDR1 and CDR2 from the germline V gene are SGHAT and FQNNGV. For the CDR3, the DNA is TGTGCCAGCAGCGAGAACACAGGGGCAGATACGCAGTATTTT. Its protein product is CASSENTGADTQYF.

This chain links TRBV7-2 with TRBJ1-4; no clear D. The germline V gene has CDR1 SGHTA and CDR2 FQGNSA. The CDR3 consists of 15 residues. Trimming removed 1 base from V and 3 bases from J, with 9 bases in between. Here the CDR3 reads CASSLVSGSNEKLFF. The CDR3 DNA follows: TGTGCCAGCAGCTTAGTGTCGGGGTCTAATGAAAAACTGTTTTTT.

For the CDR3, the DNA is TGTGCCAGTAGTATGGTCGGCGGCAACACCGGGGAGCTGTTTTTT. Translated, it gives CASSMVGGNTGELFF. The V and J genes are TRBV19 and TRBJ2-2; D remains unclear. The V and J ends lost 3 bases and 2 bases respectively, with 10 bases between them. The germline V gene encodes CDR1 LNHDA and CDR2 SQIVND (reference sequence). The CDR3 is 15 residues long. Full variable domain (remainder filled in from reference TRBV19 and TRBJ2-2): DGGITQSPKYLFRKEGQNVTLSCEQNLNHDAMYWYRQDPGQGLRLIYYSQIVNDFQKGDIAEGYSVSREKKESFPLTVTSAQKNPTAFYLCASSMVGGNTGELFFGEGSRLTVL.

This sequence joins TRBV20-1 and TRBJ2-2; D unresolved. The CDR3 contains 10 residues. The ends were cut back, 5 bases at V and 6 bases at J, with 4 bases in the middle. Germline V gene lookup returns CDR1 DFQATT and CDR2 SNEGSKA (reference sequence). CDR3 DNA sequence: TGCAGTGCTCCGTCCGGGGAGCTGTTTTTT. It translates to CSAPSGELFF.

The chain carries TRBV30 and TRBJ1-2; possible D gene TRBD1, 6 bases. There are 12 residues in the CDR3. With 5 bases removed from V and 8 bases from J, the gap between germline ends came to 15 bases. The germline gives CDR1 GTSNPN, CDR2 SVGIG (reference sequence). The CDR3: CAWVKFTGGYTF. In nucleotides, the CDR3 is TGTGCCTGGGTGAAATTTACAGGGGGCTACACCTTC.

This clone was detected only a few times. This CDR3 reads CASSLSYEQYF. CDR3 in DNA: TGTGCCAGCAGCTTATCGTACGAGCAGTACTTC. The chain uses TRBV7-9 and TRBJ2-7; D ambiguous. V gave up 2 bases and J gave up 4 bases, with 3 bases separating them. CDR3 length: 11 residues. Looked up from germline, CDR1 is SEHNR and CDR2 is FQNEAQ (reference sequence).

To note about this clone: Different DNA sequences within this sample yield the same CDR3. The V gene is TRBV6-1, the J gene TRBJ1-1, with D unclear. The CDR3 extends over 15 amino acids. The V gene's germline CDR1 is MNHNS and CDR2 SASEGT. The V end lost 7 bases, the J end lost 5 bases, and 20 bases lay between the germline ends. The CDR3 sequence: CASTSSAVLRTEAFF. Written as DNA, the CDR3 is TGTGCCAGCACTTCATCTGCGGTCCTGAGAACTGAAGCTTTCTTT.

This chain links TRBV6-5 with TRBJ2-7, with 12 nucleotides matching TRBD2. With V trimmed by 6 bases and J by 3 bases, 3 bases remained unmatched. Germline values: CDR1 MNHEY, CDR2 SVGAGI. This CDR3 region has 14 residues. CDR3 sequence reads: CASSRTSGNYEQYF. The CDR3 bases are TGTGCCAGCAGCCGGACTAGCGGGAACTACGAGCAGTACTTC.

V usage is TRBV18 and J usage is TRBJ1-1; no reliable D call. Germline V lookup: CDR1 KGHSH, CDR2 LQKENI. V gave up 3 bases and J gave up 0 bases, with 11 bases separating them. The CDR3 contains 15 residues. CDR3 in amino acids: CASSPSAGLNTEAFF. The CDR3, as DNA: TGTGCCAGCTCACCCTCGGCGGGGTTGAACACTGAAGCTTTCTTT.

This clone was counted once. The gene calls are TRBV7-2 and TRBJ1-2, with D perhaps matching TRBD1 (6 bases). The germline V gene has CDR1 SGHTA and CDR2 FQGNSA. The CDR3 is 16 residues long. Trimming cost V 3 bases and J 0 bases, with 14 bases left between them. CDR3 sequence (DNA): TGTGCCAGCAGCTTGGGGCTGGACAGAACTAACTATGGCTACACCTTC. Amino acid sequence: CASSLGLDRTNYGYTF.

V gene TRBV5-4 combines with J gene TRBJ1-1; a weak D match, TRBD1 (5 bases). The CDR3 has 17 amino acids. Germline V gene lookup returns CDR1 SGHNT and CDR2 YYREEE (reference sequence). The V and J ends lost 4 bases and 0 bases respectively, with 19 bases between them. The CDR3 DNA is TGTGCCAGCAGCCTCCAGGGCAGGATGGCAATGAACACTGAAGCTTTCTTT. Its protein product is CASSLQGRMAMNTEAFF.

The chain has TRBV25-1 and TRBJ2-1; D may be TRBD1 (5 bases). The germline V gene has CDR1 MGHDK and CDR2 SYGVNS. Trimming removed 1 base at V and 0 bases at J, with 10 bases between. This CDR3 spans 16 amino acids. The chain's CDR3 is CASSEFKGYSYNEQFF. CDR3 DNA: TGTGCCAGCAGTGAATTTAAGGGGTACTCCTACAATGAGCAGTTCTTC.

This chain joins TRBV6-1 and TRBJ2-2; D perhaps matches TRBD1 (5 bases). The CDR3 contains 15 residues. The germline V gene has CDR1 MNHNS and CDR2 SASEGT. Trimming shortened V by 4 bases and J by 0 bases, and 9 bases separated the two germline ends. The DNA for the CDR3 is TGTGCCAGCAGTGTCAGGGTAACGAACACCGGGGAGCTGTTTTTT. Residues: CASSVRVTNTGELFF.

The chain employs TRBV6-4 and TRBJ2-2; D may be TRBD1 (5 bases). V was cut by 0 bases and J by 3 bases, with 14 bases left in between. Germline lookup yields CDR1 MRHNA and CDR2 SNTAGT. CDR3 length: 17 residues. The CDR3 loop is CASSDSRNLGDTGELFF. The DNA for the CDR3 is TGTGCCAGCAGTGACTCGAGAAATCTAGGGGACACCGGGGAGCTGTTTTTT.

The V call is TRBV2, the J call TRBJ1-5; possibly TRBD1 for D (6 bases). Germline values: CDR1 SNHLY, CDR2 FYNNEI. Trimming removed 7 bases from V and 0 bases from J, with 16 bases in between. The CDR3 consists of 16 residues. CDR3: CASNSQGRSSNQPQHF. In DNA, the CDR3 is TGTGCCAGCAACTCTCAGGGGCGCAGTAGCAATCAGCCCCAGCATTTT.